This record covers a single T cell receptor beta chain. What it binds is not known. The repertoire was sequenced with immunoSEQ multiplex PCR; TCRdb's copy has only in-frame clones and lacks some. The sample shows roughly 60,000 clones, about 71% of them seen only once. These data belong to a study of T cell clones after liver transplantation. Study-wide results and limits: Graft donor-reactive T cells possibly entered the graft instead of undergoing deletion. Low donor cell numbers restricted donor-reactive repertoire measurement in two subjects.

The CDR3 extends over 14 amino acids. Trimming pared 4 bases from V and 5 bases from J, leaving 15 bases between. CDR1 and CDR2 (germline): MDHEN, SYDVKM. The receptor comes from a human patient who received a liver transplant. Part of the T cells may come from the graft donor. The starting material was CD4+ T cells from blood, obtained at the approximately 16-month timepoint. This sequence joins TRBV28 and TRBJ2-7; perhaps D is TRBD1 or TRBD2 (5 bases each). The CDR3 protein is CASSSSGTGDEQYF. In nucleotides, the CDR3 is TGTGCCAGCAGTTCGTCCGGGACCGGGGACGAGCAGTACTTC.